The 27 T cell receptor beta chains in this list originate from one sample, sequenced in a study of blood T cell repertoires in COVID-19. Sequencing used immunoSEQ multiplex PCR; TCRdb keeps in-frame clones, though not all of them. Of 65,000 to 95,000 clones in the sample, approximately 88% are singletons; the top ten hold about 6.7%. Sequencing was performed on peripheral blood. These receptors came from a man between 65 and 80 years old with acute or convalescent COVID-19.

The V and J genes are TRBV7-2 and TRBJ1-1, with D maybe TRBD1 (5 bases). Germline V lookup: CDR1 SGHTA, CDR2 FQGNSA. V was cut by 4 bases and J by 0 bases, with 6 bases left in between. The CDR3 sequence is 13 residues long. The CDR3 coding sequence is TGTGCCAGCAGCTCAGGGCTGAACACTGAAGCTTTCTTT. It is translated as CASSSGLNTEAFF. Drawing the rest from reference TRBV7-2 and TRBJ1-1, the complete variable domain is GAGVSQSPSNKVTEKGKDVELRCDPISGHTALYWYRQSLGQGLEFLIYFQGNSAPDKSGLPSDRFSAERTGGSVSTLTIQRTQQEDSAVYLCASSSGLNTEAFFGQGTRLTVV.

The chain carries TRBV28 and TRBJ2-3; a weak D match, TRBD2 (7 bases). This CDR3 has 14 residues. V lost 7 bases and J lost 4, with 15 bases in between. Looked up from germline, CDR1 is MDHEN and CDR2 is SYDVKM. CDR3 nucleotides: TGTGCCAGCATAAGGGGGGGAAATCCAGATACGCAGTATTTT. Translating gives CASIRGGNPDTQYF.

V usage is TRBV7-8 and J usage is TRBJ1-1, with TRBD1 as a possible D gene (6 bases). Germline V gene sequence: CDR1 SGHVS, CDR2 FQNEAQ. V dropped 5 bases and J dropped 8 bases, with 12 bases sitting between them. This CDR3 comprises 12 residues. The CDR3 DNA reads as TGTGCCAGCAGCCCACAGGGCCTGGAAGCTTTCTTT. It specifies CASSPQGLEAFF.

The J gene is TRBJ2-3, the V gene TRBV5-1; 9 nucleotides match TRBD2. Losses at the gene ends were 3 bases for V and 4 bases for J; bases not matched to a gene: 6. Germline-derived CDR1 and CDR2 are SGHRS and YFSETQ. The CDR3 has 15 residues. In DNA, the CDR3 is TGCGCCAGCAGCTGGGCTAGCGGGGCACCAGATACGCAGTATTTT. As protein: CASSWASGAPDTQYF.

The rearrangement joins TRBV29-1 to TRBJ1-2; weak D call: TRBD1 (6 bases). CDR1 is SQVTM, CDR2 ANQGSEA, per germline. Trimming cost V 7 bases and J 8 bases, with 14 bases left between them. This CDR3 comprises 11 residues. CDR3 region: CSGMGARGYTF. The CDR3, as DNA: TGCAGCGGGATGGGGGCCCGGGGCTACACCTTC.

The chain carries TRBV24-1 and TRBJ1-2, with D hard to call. CDR3 length: 12 amino acids. Germline V CDR1 and CDR2: KGHDR, SFDVKD. The V gene lost 2 bases and the J gene lost 8 bases, with 8 bases spanning the gap. The CDR3: CATSDSGWGYTF. CDR3 nucleotide sequence: TGTGCCACCAGTGATTCTGGCTGGGGCTACACCTTC.

This chain joins TRBV5-1 and TRBJ1-5; maybe TRBD1 (6 bases). The CDR3 totals 19 residues. Germline V CDR1 and CDR2: SGHRS, YFSETQ. V was pared by 1 base and J by 0 bases, with 20 bases between. The CDR3 spells CASSLTGSPRGYSNQPQHF. The CDR3 DNA reads TGCGCCAGCAGCTTGACAGGGAGCCCTCGGGGATATAGCAATCAGCCCCAGCATTTT.

This clone was observed a few times. The rearrangement uses TRBV19 and TRBJ2-1, with 7 bases lining up with TRBD2. CDR1 and CDR2 from the germline V gene are LNHDA and SQIVND (reference sequence). There are 17 residues in the CDR3. J lost 4 bases, V lost 4 bases, and 13 bases had no gene match. CDR3: CASSTLGVMGGYNEQFF. In nucleotides, the CDR3 is TGTGCCAGTAGTACTTTGGGAGTTATGGGGGGGTACAATGAGCAGTTCTTC.

V usage is TRBV2 and J usage is TRBJ2-1, with 12 bases matching TRBD1. Germline V CDR1 and CDR2: SNHLY, FYNNEI. Losses at the gene ends were 8 bases for V and 8 bases for J; bases not matched to a gene: 7. The CDR3 runs 14 residues. CDR3 sequence reads: CASAGTGGLDEQFF. CDR3 nucleotide sequence: TGTGCCAGCGCCGGGACAGGGGGCTTGGATGAGCAGTTCTTC. The full variable domain, in which reference TRBV2 and TRBJ2-1 provide the parts outside the CDR3, is EPEVTQTPSHQVTQMGQEVILRCVPISNHLYFYWYRQILGQKVEFLVSFYNNEISEKSEIFDDQFSVERPDGSNFTLKIRSTKLEDSAMYFCASAGTGGLDEQFFGPGTRLTVL.

The chain combines TRBV28 with TRBJ1-2; D may be TRBD1 (6 bases). The CDR3 length is 14 residues. The ends were cut back, 1 base at V and 4 bases at J, with 10 bases in the middle. Germline V CDR1 and CDR2: MDHEN, SYDVKM. The CDR3 DNA is TGTGCCAGCAGTTTATCCGACAGGACCTATGGCTACACCTTC. Residues: CASSLSDRTYGYTF.

The chain carries TRBV7-3 and TRBJ2-3, with 9 bases that match TRBD2. There are 15 residues in the CDR3. V lost 6 bases to trimming and J lost 3 bases; unmatched junction nucleotides: 7. The germline V gene has CDR1 SGHTA and CDR2 FQGTGA. CDR3 region: CASSSSGGGTDTQYF. The DNA of the CDR3 is TGTGCCAGCAGTAGTAGCGGGGGTGGGACAGATACGCAGTATTTT.

The chain combines TRBV18 with TRBJ2-3; a possible D gene is TRBD2 (5 bases). This CDR3 contains 15 residues. Trimming pared 6 bases from V and 1 base from J, leaving 14 bases between. CDR1 is KGHSH, CDR2 LQKENI, per germline. The CDR3: CASSTLLEGTDTQYF. CDR3 sequence (DNA): TGTGCCAGCTCGACCCTACTAGAAGGCACAGATACGCAGTATTTT.

Concerning this clone: Other DNA sequences in this specimen translate into the identical CDR3. The chain uses TRBV5-6 and TRBJ2-1, with TRBD2 identical over 7 bases. Trimming took 2 bases from V and 6 from J; bases not matched to a gene: 8. Germline CDR1 is SGHDT and CDR2 is YYEEEE. The CDR3 loop spans 15 amino acids. The chain's CDR3 is CASSFGSGRGNEQFF. The CDR3, as DNA: TGTGCCAGCAGCTTTGGTAGCGGGCGGGGCAATGAGCAGTTCTTC.

The chain recombines TRBV24-1 with TRBJ2-1; possibly TRBD1 for D (5 bases). V gave up 5 bases and J gave up 6 bases, with 10 bases separating them. This CDR3 region has 13 residues. CDR1 and CDR2 from the germline V gene are KGHDR and SFDVKD. The CDR3 protein is CATSADSSNEQFF. The CDR3 DNA reads TGTGCCACCAGTGCCGACAGCAGCAATGAGCAGTTCTTC.

The chain combines TRBV6-2 or TRBV6-3 with TRBJ1-5; TRBD1 matches at 7 bases. Germline lookup yields CDR1 MNHEY and CDR2 SVGEGT. The CDR3 contains 17 residues. The trim removed 6 bases at V and 0 bases at J, leaving 11 bases unmatched. CDR3 sequence (DNA): TGTGCCAGCAGCCCCCGGGCAGGGGGAGGTAGCAATCAGCCCCAGCATTTT. This translates into CASSPRAGGGSNQPQHF.

V and J are TRBV7-9 and TRBJ2-6; D gene ambiguous. In germline, CDR1 is SEHNR, CDR2 FQNEAQ (reference sequence). This CDR3 spans 15 amino acids. Trimming removed 5 bases from V and 2 bases from J, with 10 bases in between. The CDR3 here is CASSPQKTGANVLTF. The CDR3 DNA follows: TGTGCCAGCAGCCCGCAGAAGACTGGGGCCAACGTCCTGACTTTC.

CDR3 DNA: TGTGCCAGCAGGTATCGCGGGAGCTATAGCACAGATACGCAGTATTTT. This translates into CASRYRGSYSTDTQYF. The chain uses TRBV7-2 and TRBJ2-3; 7 nucleotides agree with TRBD2. Germline trimming cut 6 bases from V and 0 bases from J; bases unmatched to any gene: 9. There are 16 residues in the CDR3. Germline lookup yields CDR1 SGHTA and CDR2 FQGNSA.

This rearrangement joins TRBV29-1 to TRBJ2-2, with 7 bases matching TRBD2. V shed 7 bases, J shed 6 bases, and the junction held 5 bases outside the gene matches. CDR1 and CDR2 (germline): SQVTM, ANQGSEA. The CDR3 is 12 residues long. The CDR3 sequence: CSAGLGSGELFF. The CDR3 nucleotides read TGCAGCGCTGGACTAGGGTCCGGGGAGCTGTTTTTT.

The chain links TRBV7-9 to TRBJ2-3; a possible D gene is TRBD1 (5 bases). The germline V gene has CDR1 SEHNR and CDR2 FQNEAQ (reference sequence). V lost 1 base to trimming and J lost 4 bases, with 12 bases between them. The CDR3 covers 15 residues. The CDR3 DNA follows: TGTGCCAGCAGCTTAGGGCAGGGCAGGGCAGATACGCAGTATTTT. Amino acid sequence: CASSLGQGRADTQYF.

This chain uses TRBV11-2 with TRBJ1-2, with unresolved D. This CDR3 has 12 amino acids. CDR1 SGHAT and CDR2 FQNNGV come from the germline V gene. V was clipped by 3 bases and J by 4 bases, with 6 bases between them. CDR3 sequence: CASSFGSYGYTF. The CDR3 DNA reads TGTGCCAGCAGCTTTGGGAGCTATGGCTACACCTTC. The full variable domain, rest sourced from reference TRBV11-2 and TRBJ1-2, is EAGVAQSPRYKIIEKRQSVAFWCNPISGHATLYWYQQILGQGPKLLIQFQNNGVVDDSQLPKDRFSAERLKGVDSTLKIQPAKLEDSAVYLCASSFGSYGYTFGSGTRLTVV.

The rearrangement uses TRBV28 and TRBJ2-7, with 8 bases identical to TRBD1. Germline V gene data show CDR1 as MDHEN and CDR2 as SYDVKM. The CDR3 covers 17 residues. V lost 6 bases to trimming and J lost 4 bases; unmatched junction nucleotides: 17. As DNA, the CDR3 is TGTGCCAGCAGCCAAACCTACTCCGGGACAGGACGTTACGAGCAGTACTTC. Its protein is CASSQTYSGTGRYEQYF.

V usage is TRBV19 and J usage is TRBJ2-7; possibly TRBD2 for D (7 bases). Germline V lookup: CDR1 LNHDA, CDR2 SQIVND (reference sequence). The CDR3 loop spans 15 amino acids. V dropped 5 bases and J dropped 5 bases, with 19 bases sitting between them. The CDR3 nucleotides are TGTGCCAGTAGTTTCTTCGGGGGGCGTTCGAACGAGCAGTACTTC. The encoded protein is CASSFFGGRSNEQYF.

The genes are TRBV6-2 or TRBV6-3 and TRBJ2-7; the D is unclear. The CDR3 has 13 residues. CDR1 and CDR2 (germline): MNHEY, SVGEGT. Trimming removed 2 bases from V and 3 bases from J, with 8 bases in between. CDR3 loop: CASSYPLFYEQYF. CDR3 sequence (DNA): TGTGCCAGCAGTTACCCTCTTTTCTACGAGCAGTACTTC.

This rearrangement joins TRBV5-1 to TRBJ2-5; 7 nucleotides agree with TRBD2. This CDR3 has 13 amino acids. In germline, CDR1 is SGHRS, CDR2 YFSETQ. V shed 5 bases, J shed 5 bases, and the junction held 6 bases outside the gene matches. DNA for the CDR3: TGCGCCAGCAGGACTAGCCCCAGGGAGACCCAGTACTTC. Its translation is CASRTSPRETQYF.

The chain links TRBV5-4 to TRBJ1-5; D gene unclear. Trimming pared 0 bases from V and 3 bases from J, leaving 10 bases between. Germline assignment: CDR1 SGHNT and CDR2 YYREEE (reference sequence). CDR3 size: 15 residues. As DNA, the CDR3 is TGTGCCAGCAGCTTGGCTGGGCAGACCAATCAGCCCCAGCATTTT. It yields the protein CASSLAGQTNQPQHF.

The CDR3 nucleotides read TGTGCCAGCAGTTTCCCTCAGGGGGCCCTGAACACTGAAGCTTTCTTT. It encodes CASSFPQGALNTEAFF. The chain employs TRBV28 and TRBJ1-1; 8 bases are a match to TRBD1. The CDR3 consists of 16 residues. The V gene end was trimmed by 3 bases and the J gene end by 0 bases; junction bases not matched to a gene: 6. The V gene's germline CDR1 is MDHEN and CDR2 SYDVKM.

The chain recombines TRBV3-1 (or the pseudogene TRBV3-2) with TRBJ2-2, with D possibly TRBD1 on 6 matching bases. Trimming took 1 base from V and 1 from J, leaving 7 bases between them. In germline, CDR1 is LGHDT, CDR2 YNNKEL (reference sequence). The CDR3 runs to 15 residues. This chain's CDR3 is CASSQGRGNTGELFF. CDR3 nucleotide sequence: TGTGCCAGCAGCCAAGGCAGGGGGAACACCGGGGAGCTGTTTTTT.